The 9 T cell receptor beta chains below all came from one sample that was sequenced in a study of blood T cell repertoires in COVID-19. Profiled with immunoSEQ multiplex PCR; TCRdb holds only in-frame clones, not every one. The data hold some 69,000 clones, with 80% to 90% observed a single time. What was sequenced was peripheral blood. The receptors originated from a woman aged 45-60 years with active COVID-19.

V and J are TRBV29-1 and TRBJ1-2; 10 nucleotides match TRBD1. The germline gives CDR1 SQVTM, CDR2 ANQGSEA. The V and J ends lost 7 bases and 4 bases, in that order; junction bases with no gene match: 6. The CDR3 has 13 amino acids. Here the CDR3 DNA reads TGCAGCGCCCAGACAGGGGGCGGCTATGGCTACACCTTC. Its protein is CSAQTGGGYGYTF.

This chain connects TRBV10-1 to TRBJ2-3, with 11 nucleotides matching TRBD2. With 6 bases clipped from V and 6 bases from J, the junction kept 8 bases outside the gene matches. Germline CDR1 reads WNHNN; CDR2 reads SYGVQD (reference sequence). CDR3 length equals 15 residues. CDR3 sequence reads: CASSLSGRAGDTQYF. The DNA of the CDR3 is TGCGCCAGCAGCCTTAGCGGGAGGGCCGGGGATACGCAGTATTTT.

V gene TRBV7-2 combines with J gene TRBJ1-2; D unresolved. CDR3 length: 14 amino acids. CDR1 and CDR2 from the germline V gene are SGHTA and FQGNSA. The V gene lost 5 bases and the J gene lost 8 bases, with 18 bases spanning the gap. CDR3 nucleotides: TGTGCCAGCAGCCAGGATACAGCCCTTTTCGGCTACACCTTC. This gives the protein CASSQDTALFGYTF.

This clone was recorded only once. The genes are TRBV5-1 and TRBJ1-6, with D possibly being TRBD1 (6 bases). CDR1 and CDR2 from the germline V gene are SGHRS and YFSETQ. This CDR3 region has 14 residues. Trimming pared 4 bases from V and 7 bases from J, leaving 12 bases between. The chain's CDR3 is CASSPDSRNSPLHF. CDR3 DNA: TGCGCCAGCAGCCCGGACAGTCGAAATTCACCCCTCCACTTT.

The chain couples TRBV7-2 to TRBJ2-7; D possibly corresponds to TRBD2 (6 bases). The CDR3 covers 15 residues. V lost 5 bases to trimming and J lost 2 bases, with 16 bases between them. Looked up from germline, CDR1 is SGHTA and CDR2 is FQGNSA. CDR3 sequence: CASSPSGLATYEQYF. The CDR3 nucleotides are TGTGCCAGCAGCCCCAGTGGGCTAGCGACCTACGAGCAGTACTTC.

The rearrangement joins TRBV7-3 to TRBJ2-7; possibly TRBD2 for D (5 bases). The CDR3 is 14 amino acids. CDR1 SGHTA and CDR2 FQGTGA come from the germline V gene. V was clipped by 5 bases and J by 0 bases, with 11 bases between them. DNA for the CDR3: TGTGCCAGCAGCCCCCAGGCGGGCTCCTACGAGCAGTACTTC. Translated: CASSPQAGSYEQYF.

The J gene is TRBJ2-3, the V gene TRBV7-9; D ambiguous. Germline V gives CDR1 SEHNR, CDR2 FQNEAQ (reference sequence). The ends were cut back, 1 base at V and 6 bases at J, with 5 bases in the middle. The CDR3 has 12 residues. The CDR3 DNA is TGTGCCAGCAGCTTAGAGAGGGATACGCAGTATTTT. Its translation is CASSLERDTQYF.

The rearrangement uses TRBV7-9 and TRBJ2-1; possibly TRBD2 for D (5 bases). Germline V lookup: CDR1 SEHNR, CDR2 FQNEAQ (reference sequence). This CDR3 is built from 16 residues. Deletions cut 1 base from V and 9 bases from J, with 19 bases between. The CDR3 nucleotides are TGTGCCAGCAGCTTAGTATGGCTAGCCGGAGTCACTGAGCAGTTCTTC. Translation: CASSLVWLAGVTEQFF.

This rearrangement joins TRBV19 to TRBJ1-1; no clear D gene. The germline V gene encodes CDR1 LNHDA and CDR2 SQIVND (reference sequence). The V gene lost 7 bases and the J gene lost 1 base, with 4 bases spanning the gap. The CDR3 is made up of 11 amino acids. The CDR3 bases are TGTGCCAGTACAAAGAACACTGAAGCTTTCTTT. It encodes CASTKNTEAFF.